The 9 T cell receptor beta chains in this list originate from one sample, sequenced in a study of CD8+CD57+ T cells in acquired aplastic anemia. The study profiled TCR beta VDJ and CDR3 using genomic DNA as template. MiXCR was run by TCRdb on the reads, yielding one entry per CDR3 protein. The table has hundreds of thousands of distinct CDR3 sequences, around three fifths seen once. The sequencing input was sorted CD4+, CD8+, or CD8+CD57+ T cells (not recorded which) from PBMCs. Source of these receptors: a human donor with severe aplastic anemia or a healthy control (not recorded which).

The chain carries TRBV12-3 or TRBV12-4 and TRBJ2-1; 7 nucleotides align to TRBD2. There are 13 residues in the CDR3. Trimming took 1 base from V and 12 from J; bases not matched to a gene: 6. Here the CDR3 reads CASSLVLAAGQFF. The CDR3 DNA is TGTGCCAGCAGTTTAGTCCTAGCGGCCGGGCAGTTCTTC.

V and J are TRBV7-2 and TRBJ2-1, with 7 bases aligning to TRBD1. Germline CDR1 SGHTA, CDR2 FQGNSA. J lost 5 bases, V lost 5 bases, and 12 bases had no gene match. The CDR3 loop spans 16 amino acids. The CDR3 region has the DNA TGTGCCAGCAGCAAAACACGTGGGACAGTACACAATGAGCAGTTCTTC. The encoded protein is CASSKTRGTVHNEQFF.

This clonotype was recorded only once. The gene calls are TRBV5-1 and TRBJ2-7; D may be TRBD1 (6 bases). From germline, CDR1 is SGHRS and CDR2 YFSETQ. The germline V and J ends were trimmed by 5 bases and 3 bases, with 12 bases remaining between them. This CDR3 is built from 13 residues. CDR3 DNA sequence: TGCGCCAGCAGGCAAAAACAGGGCTACGAGCAGTACTTC. The encoded protein is CASRQKQGYEQYF.

This chain links TRBV29-1 with TRBJ1-2; D call uncertain. The CDR3 runs 12 residues. The germline V gene has CDR1 SQVTM and CDR2 ANQGSEA. V gave up 1 base and J gave up 7 bases, with 10 bases separating them. CDR3 coding DNA: TGCAGCGTTGAAGTCAAAGGTGCTGGCTACACCTTC. Its translation: CSVEVKGAGYTF.

This clonotype was seen once. This sequence joins TRBV20-1 and TRBJ1-6; D unresolved. Looked up from germline, CDR1 is DFQATT and CDR2 is SNEGSKA (reference sequence). The CDR3 covers 13 residues. V was cut by 6 bases and J by 5 bases, with 11 bases left in between. CDR3 in amino acids: CSASRDDNSPLHF. The CDR3 nucleotides read TGCAGTGCGTCAAGGGATGATAATTCACCCCTCCACTTT.

The chain employs TRBV6-2 or TRBV6-3 and TRBJ1-2; D is perhaps TRBD1 (5 bases). CDR3 length: 16 amino acids. Trimming left V 5 bases short and J 7 bases short, with 23 bases between. Germline V gives CDR1 MNHEY, CDR2 SVGEGT. This CDR3 is CASSRDPGPYICGYTF. DNA for the CDR3: TGTGCCAGCAGTCGCGACCCGGGACCCTACATCTGTGGCTACACCTTC.

The V gene is TRBV20-1, the J gene TRBJ2-7, with a possible D match to TRBD2 (6 bases). Germline V gene data show CDR1 as DFQATT and CDR2 as SNEGSKA (reference sequence). CDR3 length: 11 amino acids. V lost 8 bases, J lost 7 bases, and 15 bases lay in between. The CDR3 reads CSITRRGEQYF. CDR3 sequence (DNA): TGCAGTATAACACGTCGGGGGGAGCAGTACTTC.

The gene calls are TRBV20-1 and TRBJ1-2, with D possibly TRBD1 on 6 matching bases. Trimming cost V 3 bases and J 3 bases, with 14 bases left between them. This CDR3 has 14 amino acids. Germline CDR1 is DFQATT and CDR2 is SNEGSKA (reference sequence). The CDR3 here is CSASVGGADYGYTF. Here the CDR3 DNA reads TGCAGTGCTAGCGTCGGGGGCGCAGACTATGGCTACACCTTC.

This clonotype was seen at least ten times. The genes are TRBV20-1 and TRBJ2-4; no definite D call. The CDR3 extends over 14 amino acids. Germline CDR1 reads DFQATT; CDR2 reads SNEGSKA (reference sequence). Trimming removed 6 bases from V and 5 bases from J, with 17 bases in between. CDR3 bases: TGCAGTGCCGAACAGTATACCGGTGAAAACATTCAGTACTTC. This codes for CSAEQYTGENIQYF.